The subject of this entry is one T cell receptor (beta chain). Its specificity is unknown. This entry is derived from a study of cytomegalovirus exposure and HLA in healthy donors. The PCR contained 60 Vbeta and 13 Jbeta primers. The table came from immunoSEQ multiplex PCR; TCRdb's copy has only in-frame clones and leaves some out. Listed are around 51,000 clones; around 2.2% falls within the top ten. Study observations and caveats: Later work showed greater clonal expansion in HLA-associated TCR beta chains than in equally common others.

The CDR3 loop spans 15 amino acids. CDR1 is SGHDT and CDR2 is YYEEEE in the germline V gene. This clonotype originated in a woman aged 40-49 years in good health and CMV-seronegative. The J gene is TRBJ2-5, the V gene TRBV5-6; TRBD2 aligns across 8 bases. The DNA end favors TRBJ2-7, so the J call may be wrong. The sample was PBMCs. CDR3 in amino acids: CASSPRGTRLDEQYF. CDR3 DNA sequence: TGTGCCAGCAGCCCGAGGGGGACTAGGCTCGACGAGCAGTACTTC.